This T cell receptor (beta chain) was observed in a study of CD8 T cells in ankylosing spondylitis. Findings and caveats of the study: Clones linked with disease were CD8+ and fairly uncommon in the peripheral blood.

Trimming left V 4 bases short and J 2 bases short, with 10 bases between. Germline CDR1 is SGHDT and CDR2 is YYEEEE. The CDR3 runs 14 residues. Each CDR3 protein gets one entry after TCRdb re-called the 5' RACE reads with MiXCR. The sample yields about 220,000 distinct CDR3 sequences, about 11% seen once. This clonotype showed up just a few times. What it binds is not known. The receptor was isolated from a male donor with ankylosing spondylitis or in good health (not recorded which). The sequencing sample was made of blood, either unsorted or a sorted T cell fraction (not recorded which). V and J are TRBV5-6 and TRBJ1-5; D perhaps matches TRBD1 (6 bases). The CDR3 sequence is CASSETGGNQPQHF. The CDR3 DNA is TGTGCCAGCAGCGAGACAGGTGGCAATCAGCCCCAGCATTTT.